This is a list of T cell receptor beta chains from one sample in a study of shared clonotypes between healthy human individuals. Sequencing was performed with immunoSEQ multiplex PCR; in TCRdb, only in-frame clones are kept and a portion is missing. This table holds 2.3 million or so clones, more than 80% found once. Sequenced material: naive CD4+ T cells from PBMCs. The receptor set was obtained from a man between 18 and 35 years old in good health. Some clones in this sample may be carry-over from other donors' samples. Each CDR3 is given with its conserved first and last residue. D genes are given only for firm matches. Size is stated for part of the rows, as once, few or many counts, or as a class when the clone is expanded.

TRBJ2-5 TRBD1 TRBV30 NA CAWSVTRGLGRYQETQYF TGTGCCTGGAGTGTAACCAGGGGGCTTGGAAGGTACCAAGAGACCCAGTACTTC
TRBJ2-1 TRBD1 TRBV27 NA CASSVERTGVTYNEQFF TGTGCCAGCAGTGTAGAAAGGACAGGCGTAACCTACAATGAGCAGTTCTTC
TRBJ2-2 TRBD1 TRBV10-2 NA CASRVVDRDNGELFF TGCGCCAGCAGGGTTGTGGACAGGGACAACGGGGAGCTGTTTTTT
TRBJ2-7 NA TRBV5-1 NA CASSLRTESYEQYF TGCGCCAGCAGCTTGCGGACAGAGAGCTACGAGCAGTACTTC
TRBJ2-3 TRBD1 TRBV28 NA CASTISPGQGTPQGTQYF TGTGCCAGCACCATCTCTCCGGGACAGGGTACGCCACAGGGGACGCAGTATTTT
TRBJ2-2 NA TRBV7-6 NA CASSPRRLTNTGELFF TGTGCCAGCAGCCCCCGTAGGCTAACGAACACCGGGGAGCTGTTTTTT
TRBJ1-2 TRBD1 TRBV7-2 NA CASSLGQGLTYGYTF TGTGCCAGCAGCCTCGGACAGGGGCTAACGTATGGCTACACCTTC
TRBJ2-7 NA TRBV9 NA CASSVGLASYVEQYF TGTGCCAGCAGCGTAGGCCTAGCTAGTTATGTCGAGCAGTACTTC
TRBJ1-1 NA TRBV19 NA CASRALGTNTEAFF TGTGCCAGTAGGGCTTTAGGAACGAACACTGAAGCTTTCTTT
TRBJ2-5 NA TRBV7-8 NA CASSFPGETQYF TGTGCCAGCAGCTTTCCGGGGGAGACCCAGTACTTC
TRBJ2-7 NA TRBV5-1 NA CASSPGAGFSYEQYF TGCGCCAGCAGCCCGGGGGCTGGCTTCTCCTACGAGCAGTACTTC
TRBJ2-5 NA TRBV5-1 NA CASSLLGQETQYF TGCGCCAGCAGCTTGCTTGGCCAAGAGACCCAGTACTTC
TRBJ2-7 TRBD1 TRBV5-1 once CASSLQGPTGEQYF TGCGCCAGCAGCTTACAGGGGCCTACGGGGGAGCAGTACTTC
TRBJ1-1 TRBD1 TRBV29-1 NA CSVWTGAGSEAFF TGCAGCGTGTGGACAGGGGCGGGCTCTGAAGCTTTCTTT
TRBJ1-1 NA TRBV18 NA CASSPAQMNTEAFF TGTGCCAGCTCACCTGCACAGATGAACACTGAAGCTTTCTTT
TRBJ2-5 NA TRBV4-1 NA CASSQETPSRQETQYF TGCGCCAGCAGCCAAGAAACCCCATCCAGGCAAGAGACCCAGTACTTC
TRBJ2-5 TRBD2 TRBV29-1 NA CSVESGIQTQYF TGCAGCGTTGAAAGCGGGATACAGACCCAGTACTTC
TRBJ2-2 TRBD2 TRBV7-9 NA CASSTELAGRTGELFF TGTGCCAGCAGCACCGAACTAGCGGGAAGGACCGGGGAGCTGTTTTTT
TRBJ2-1 NA TRBV5-1 NA CASSFLAASSYNEQFF TGCGCCAGCAGCTTCTTAGCGGCGAGCTCCTACAATGAGCAGTTCTTC
TRBJ1-1 NA TRBV15 NA CATSSGGGGTEAFF TGTGCCACCAGCAGCGGGGGAGGTGGCACTGAAGCTTTCTTT
TRBJ2-1 TRBD2 TRBV6-5 NA CASSYGLAVYNEQFF TGTGCCAGCAGTTACGGGCTAGCGGTATACAATGAGCAGTTCTTC
TRBJ2-5 NA TRBV11-3 NA CASSLTAQETQYF TGTGCCAGCAGCTTAACTGCCCAAGAGACCCAGTACTTC
TRBJ2-1 TRBD2 TRBV19 NA CASSMGLGVYEQFF TGTGCCAGTAGTATGGGACTAGGCGTCTATGAGCAGTTCTTC
TRBJ2-1 TRBD2 TRBV7-3 NA CASSPGTSGSEQFF TGTGCCAGCAGCCCCGGGACTAGCGGGAGTGAGCAGTTCTTC
TRBJ2-1 NA TRBV7-9 NA CASSRNSDNEQFF TGTGCCAGCAGCCGCAATAGCGATAATGAGCAGTTCTTC
TRBJ1-2 NA TRBV27 NA CASISLVGGRNYGYTF TGTGCCAGCATTAGTCTCGTTGGGGGACGGAACTATGGCTACACCTTC
TRBJ2-7 NA TRBV6-5 NA CASSYGQGLNEQYF TGTGCCAGCAGTTACGGGCAGGGGTTAAACGAGCAGTACTTC
TRBJ2-2 TRBD1 TRBV2 NA CASRATGGYTGELFF TGTGCCAGCAGGGCGACAGGGGGTTACACCGGGGAGCTGTTTTTT
TRBJ1-2 NA TRBV7-3 NA CASSLEGRVGGYTF TGTGCCAGCAGCTTAGAGGGCAGGGTGGGTGGCTACACCTTC
TRBJ2-1 NA TRBV2 NA CASSDFLGREQFF TGTGCCAGCAGTGATTTTTTGGGGCGTGAGCAGTTCTTC
TRBJ1-1 TRBD1 TRBV28 NA CASSLSGGGTEAFF TGTGCCAGCAGTTTATCAGGGGGAGGCACTGAAGCTTTCTTT
TRBJ2-1 NA TRBV6-5 NA CATTKADRSSDEQFF TGTGCCACGACAAAAGCGGACCGGTCATCCGATGAGCAGTTCTTC
TRBJ2-2 NA TRBV5-1 NA CASTRTGSDTGELFF TGCGCCAGCACCAGAACAGGGTCGGACACCGGGGAGCTGTTTTTT
TRBJ2-5 NA TRBV5-4 NA CASSLGGTNEETQYF TGTGCCAGCAGCTTAGGTGGAACAAACGAAGAGACCCAGTACTTC
TRBJ2-1 NA TRBV7-6 NA CASSLFSGDEQFF TGTGCCAGCAGCTTGTTCTCCGGCGATGAGCAGTTCTTC
TRBJ2-5 NA TRBV15 once CATGLAGQGQETQYF TGTGCCACCGGGCTAGCCGGCCAAGGGCAAGAGACCCAGTACTTC
TRBJ1-1 TRBD1 TRBV27 NA CASSLSDRVTEAFF TGTGCCAGCAGTTTATCGGACAGGGTAACTGAAGCTTTCTTT
TRBJ2-7 NA TRBV11-1 NA CASSLRRGYEQYF TGTGCCAGCAGCCTAAGGAGGGGATACGAGCAGTACTTC
TRBJ1-3 NA TRBV6-1 NA CAGGDSGNTIYF TGTGCCGGGGGCGACTCTGGAAACACCATATATTTT
TRBJ2-3 NA TRBV13 NA CASSLGAGTPSTDTQYF TGTGCCAGCAGCTTAGGAGCCGGGACTCCTAGCACAGATACGCAGTATTTT
TRBJ1-1 TRBD1 TRBV29-1 NA CSVTPRGQGTEAFF TGCAGCGTCACCCCAAGGGGACAGGGCACTGAAGCTTTCTTT
TRBJ2-1 TRBD2 TRBV5-4 NA CASRTGLAGLYNEQFF TGTGCCAGCAGGACCGGACTAGCGGGACTATACAATGAGCAGTTCTTC
TRBJ2-2 NA TRBV10-1 NA CASGDHTGELFF TGCGCCAGCGGGGATCACACCGGGGAGCTGTTTTTT
TRBJ2-3 TRBD2 TRBV5-4 NA CASTWGSGRADTQYF TGTGCCAGCACCTGGGGTAGCGGGAGGGCAGATACGCAGTATTTT
TRBJ2-3 NA TRBV7-9 NA CASSLHGRGDTQYF TGTGCCAGCAGCTTACACGGGAGAGGAGATACGCAGTATTTT
TRBJ2-1 NA TRBV7-2 NA CASSLALREFLFF TGTGCCAGCAGCTTAGCGCTCCGGGAGTTTCTGTTCTTC
TRBJ2-1 NA TRBV7-9 NA CASSPDFDHEQFF TGTGCCAGCAGCCCAGACTTCGATCACGAGCAGTTCTTC
TRBJ2-2 NA TRBV6-6 NA CASSYPGTGNTGELFF TGTGCCAGCAGTTACCCCGGGACGGGGAACACCGGGGAGCTGTTTTTT
TRBJ2-5 NA TRBV7-9 NA CASSLAETQYF TGTGCCAGCAGCTTAGCGGAGACCCAGTACTTC
TRBJ2-2 TRBD2 TRBV5-1 NA CASSFGGGGNTGELFF TGCGCCAGCAGCTTCGGCGGGGGAGGGAACACCGGGGAGCTGTTTTTT
TRBJ2-1 NA TRBV23-1 NA CASSQQESSYNEQFF TGCGCCAGCAGTCAACAGGAGAGCTCCTACAATGAGCAGTTCTTC
TRBJ2-1 TRBD1 TRBV7-3 NA CASSRTGAVLSYNEQFF TGTGCCAGCAGCCGGACAGGGGCCGTACTCTCCTACAATGAGCAGTTCTTC